These 5 T cell receptor beta chains originate from one sample sequenced in a study of T-cell reconstitution after alpha-beta-depleted transplantation in children. This sample's TCRbeta library carried unique molecular identifier barcodes. TCRdb re-called the PCR reads through MiXCR, storing one row per CDR3 protein. The data show roughly 220,000 distinct CDR3 sequences, with 9.5% to 15% seen just once and about 2.6% held by the top ten. Sequencing used PBMCs from the stem cell graft donor, obtained from the stem cell graft. These TCRs come from a human donor who donated a stem cell graft to a child with acute lymphoblastic leukemia.

This clonotype was seen many times. The genes are TRBV6-5 and TRBJ1-1; tentatively, D is TRBD1 (6 bases). Germline V lookup: CDR1 MNHEY, CDR2 SVGAGI. The CDR3 totals 17 residues. The germline V and J ends were trimmed by 2 bases and 0 bases, with 16 bases remaining between them. Written as DNA, the CDR3 is TGTGCCAGCAGTTACGGGTATGGGGGCGGAATGAACACTGAAGCTTTCTTT. Translation gives CASSYGYGGGMNTEAFF.

This clonotype was seen a few times. The J gene is TRBJ2-5, the V gene TRBV20-1; TRBD2 agrees at 10 bases. Per the germline V gene, CDR1 is DFQATT and CDR2 is SNEGSKA (reference sequence). This CDR3 is 14 amino acids long. This CDR3 is CTLPSGRNTETQYF. CDR3 sequence (DNA): TGCACCCTACCTAGCGGGAGAAATACAGAGACCCAGTACTTC.

This clonotype was counted at least ten times. This chain links TRBV5-1 with TRBJ2-2, with 11 bases aligning to TRBD2. The V segment lost 4 bases and the J segment 1 base; nucleotides outside the gene matches: 3. CDR1 is SGHRS and CDR2 is YFSETQ in the germline V gene. CDR3 length: 16 residues. The CDR3 nucleotides read TGCGCCAGCAGCGCGGGGACTAGCGGGAACACCGGGGAGCTGTTTTTT. Amino acids: CASSAGTSGNTGELFF.

The chain recombines TRBV12-3 or TRBV12-4 with TRBJ2-2, with 12 bases lining up with TRBD2. Trimming cost V 6 bases and J 9 bases; bases outside gene matches: 11. The CDR3 is 16 amino acids. Here the CDR3 reads CASRADMTSGSRELFF. In DNA form, the CDR3 reads TGTGCCAGCAGGGCAGATATGACTAGCGGGAGTAGGGAGCTGTTTTTT.

This clonotype was seen ten or more times. The chain joins TRBV29-1 to TRBJ2-7; 7 nucleotides line up with TRBD1. The V and J ends lost 6 bases and 4 bases, in that order; junction bases with no gene match: 9. Germline CDR1 is SQVTM and CDR2 is ANQGSEA. This CDR3 is built from 13 residues. The CDR3 here is CSVPSPGGYEQYF. The CDR3 DNA is TGCAGCGTCCCCTCCCCAGGGGGATACGAGCAGTACTTC.